These 21 T cell receptor beta chains originate from one sample sequenced in a study of post-analysis software for immune sequencing data. TCR beta libraries were prepared from cDNA with unique molecular identifiers. TCRdb reanalysed the PCR reads using MiXCR and keeps one entry per CDR3 protein. The sample lists roughly 700,000 distinct CDR3 sequences; less than 35% were seen once. No antigen has been assigned to these receptors. Study-wide results and limits: Comparison of patients with controls showed about 5 TRBV segments more frequent in patients, TRBV5-6, TRBV5-1 and TRBV20-1 among them.

The material sequenced was blood. Every receptor here comes from a girl aged 5-17 years with multiple sclerosis.

A remark on this clonotype: At one boundary the junction diverges from the germline segment, which might be a read error. The chain links TRBV3-1 to TRBJ1-1; D unclear. Germline V gene data show CDR1 as LGHDT and CDR2 as YNNKEL (reference sequence). This CDR3 spans 14 amino acids. CDR3 in amino acids: CANSQDLENTEAFF. DNA of the CDR3: TGTGCCAACAGCCAAGATCTTGAGAACACTGAAGCTTTCTTT.

This rearrangement joins TRBV10-2 to TRBJ1-2; 11 bases line up with TRBD1. The CDR3 totals 14 residues. V shed 10 bases, J shed 2 bases, and the junction held 6 bases outside the gene matches. The V gene's germline CDR1 is WSHSY and CDR2 SAAADI. The CDR3 nucleotides read TGCGCCACCGAGGGACAGGGGGACAACTATGGCTACACCTTC. Amino acid sequence: CATEGQGDNYGYTF.

Only a few counts were recorded for this clonotype. This chain links TRBV18 with TRBJ2-5; D is ambiguous. The germline V and J ends were trimmed by 3 bases and 1 base, with 6 bases remaining between them. The CDR3 extends over 13 amino acids. CDR1 KGHSH and CDR2 LQKENI come from the germline V gene. CDR3 coding DNA: TGTGCCAGCTCACCGCAGGTCCAAGAGACCCAGTACTTC. Residues: CASSPQVQETQYF. The whole variable domain, remainder taken from reference TRBV18 and TRBJ2-5, is NAGVMQNPRHLVRRRGQEARLRCSPMKGHSHVYWYRQLPEEGLKFMVYLQKENIIDESGMPKERFSAEFPKEGPSILRIQQVVRGDSAAYFCASSPQVQETQYFGPGTRLLVL.

V and J are TRBV6-2 or TRBV6-3 and TRBJ2-5; D is perhaps TRBD1 (5 bases). Trimming took 1 base from V and 4 from J, leaving 10 bases between them. The CDR3 runs 14 residues. The V gene's germline CDR1 is MNHEY and CDR2 SVGEGT. Written as DNA, the CDR3 is TGTGCCAGCAGTTACTATTTGGGGCGAGAGACCCAGTACTTC. Protein product: CASSYYLGRETQYF.

The chain is built from TRBV7-2 and TRBJ1-2; TRBD1 aligns across 11 bases. The CDR3 extends over 15 amino acids. The junction had 8 bases not matched to a gene; V was cut back by 7 bases and J by 4 bases. Per germline, CDR1 SGHTA and CDR2 FQGNSA. The CDR3 region is CASNPWTGGGYGYTF. CDR3 nucleotide sequence: TGTGCCAGCAACCCCTGGACAGGGGGCGGCTATGGCTACACCTTC.

The chain has TRBV6-2 or TRBV6-3 and TRBJ1-2; no clear D. The germline V gene encodes CDR1 MNHEY and CDR2 SVGEGT. Trimming took 3 bases from V and 4 from J, leaving 15 bases between them. The length of the CDR3 is 15 residues. The CDR3 is CASSYLDALGYGYTF. DNA for the CDR3: TGTGCCAGCAGTTATTTGGACGCGCTAGGCTATGGCTACACCTTC.

This clonotype was seen a few times. CDR3 sequence (DNA): TGTGCCAGCAGCTTAGTTAGACATGAGCAGTTCTTC. This sequence encodes CASSLVRHEQFF. The V and J genes are TRBV11-2 and TRBJ2-1; no reliable D call. The CDR3 runs to 12 residues. V lost 1 base, J lost 8 bases, and 6 bases lay in between. Looked up from germline, CDR1 is SGHAT and CDR2 is FQNNGV.

The chain has TRBV4-1 and TRBJ2-1, with 10 bases lining up with TRBD1. This CDR3 has 15 residues. V lost 3 bases and J lost 10; bases outside the gene matches: 9. Germline V gene lookup returns CDR1 MGHRA and CDR2 YSYEKL. CDR3 region: CASSHDRGPSREQFF. The CDR3 DNA sequence: TGCGCCAGCAGCCATGACAGGGGGCCTTCTCGGGAGCAGTTCTTC.

This sequence joins TRBV5-1 and TRBJ1-1; 9 bases align to TRBD1. This CDR3 is 14 amino acids long. V was clipped by 5 bases and J by 6 bases; unmatched bases: 8. Germline V CDR1 and CDR2: SGHRS, YFSETQ. The CDR3 spells CASREQGAVPEAFF. Written as DNA, the CDR3 is TGCGCCAGCAGGGAACAGGGGGCTGTTCCTGAAGCTTTCTTT. The full variable domain, in which reference TRBV5-1 and TRBJ1-1 provide the parts outside the CDR3, is KAGVTQTPRYLIKTRGQQVTLSCSPISGHRSVSWYQQTPGQGLQFLFEYFSETQRNKGNFPGRFSGRQFSNSRSEMNVSTLELGDSALYLCASREQGAVPEAFFGQGTRLTVV.

V and J are TRBV7-2 and TRBJ2-4; D remains ambiguous. Germline-derived CDR1 and CDR2 are SGHTA and FQGNSA. This CDR3 contains 15 residues. The germline V and J ends were trimmed by 3 bases and 6 bases, with 15 bases remaining between them. The CDR3 sequence: CASSLDSGVGNIQYF. The CDR3 coding sequence is TGTGCCAGCAGCTTGGATTCTGGAGTCGGAAACATTCAGTACTTC.

This chain joins TRBV11-2 and TRBJ1-6; 8 nucleotides match TRBD1. Germline V lookup: CDR1 SGHAT, CDR2 FQNNGV. The CDR3 sequence is 14 residues long. Germline trimming cut 0 bases from V and 13 bases from J; bases unmatched to any gene: 5. The CDR3 loop is CASSLERQGMPLHF. Here the CDR3 DNA reads TGTGCCAGCAGCTTAGAGAGACAGGGGATGCCCCTCCACTTT. Based on the CDR3 plus reference TRBV11-2 and TRBJ1-6, the full variable domain is EAGVAQSPRYKIIEKRQSVAFWCNPISGHATLYWYQQILGQGPKLLIQFQNNGVVDDSQLPKDRFSAERLKGVDSTLKIQPAKLEDSAVYLCASSLERQGMPLHFGNGTRLTVT.

Many counts were recorded for this clonotype. This chain joins TRBV20-1 and TRBJ2-6; the match to TRBD1 covers 7 bases. This CDR3 spans 15 amino acids. In germline, CDR1 is DFQATT, CDR2 SNEGSKA (reference sequence). J was trimmed by 0 bases and V by 2 bases; bases with no gene match: 1. The CDR3 sequence is CSARRQGSGANVLTF. The DNA of the CDR3 is TGCAGTGCTAGAAGACAGGGCTCTGGGGCCAACGTCCTGACTTTC.

About this clonotype: A read error may be the cause here, since a much bigger clone is one base away. The CDR3 DNA follows: TGCGCCAGCAGGGAGTCGATCTTCTATGGCTACACCTTC. Protein product: CASRESIFYGYTF. This rearrangement joins TRBV10-1 to TRBJ1-2; D ambiguous. Germline CDR1 is WNHNN and CDR2 is SYGVQD (reference sequence). The CDR3 extends over 13 amino acids.

This clonotype was observed a handful of times. A junction end diverges from the germline sequence, so it may reflect a read error. The J gene is TRBJ2-5, the V gene TRBV7-7; D gene unclear. Germline assignment: CDR1 SSHAT and CDR2 FNYEAQ (reference sequence). This CDR3 has 14 amino acids. The CDR3 DNA reads TGTGCTAGCAGCGCCTCAAGGCAACCAGAGACCCAGTACTTC. This encodes CASSASRQPETQYF.

In this sample, this clonotype turned up a few times. The chain uses TRBV10-3 and TRBJ2-7; 9 positions agree with TRBD2. The germline CDR1 and CDR2 sequences are ENHRY and SYGVKD. The CDR3 length is 15 residues. V lost 2 bases to trimming and J lost 5 bases; unmatched junction nucleotides: 7. In DNA form, the CDR3 reads TGTGCCATCAGTGAGGAGATAGCGGGAGAGGACGAGCAGTACTTC. It specifies CAISEEIAGEDEQYF.

The V gene is TRBV3-1, the J gene TRBJ2-1; D is perhaps TRBD2 (6 bases). CDR1 LGHDT and CDR2 YNNKEL come from the germline V gene (reference sequence). V was pared by 4 bases and J by 4 bases, with 14 bases between. There are 15 residues in the CDR3. CDR3 nucleotide sequence: TGTGCCAGCAGCCGTCAAGGCGGGATGTACAATGAGCAGTTCTTC. As protein: CASSRQGGMYNEQFF.

This clonotype has only one observation. One end of the junction is discordant with germline, which a read error may explain. The CDR3 DNA sequence: TGTGCCAGCAGCGAGAGGACTAGCGGATTCACAGATACGCTGTATTTT. As protein: CASSERTSGFTDTLYF. The chain links TRBV9 to TRBJ2-3, with TRBD2 matching 10 bases. Germline V lookup: CDR1 SGDLS, CDR2 YYNGEE. The CDR3 totals 16 residues.

Only a few counts were recorded for this clonotype. J is TRBJ2-3 and V is TRBV6-6; D gene uncertain. In germline, CDR1 is MNHNY, CDR2 SVGAGI (reference sequence). The CDR3 is 17 residues long. V lost 0 bases to trimming and J lost 0 bases, with 13 bases between them. The CDR3 here is CASSYSLALPSTDTQYF. CDR3 nucleotide sequence: TGTGCCAGCAGTTACTCTCTGGCCTTACCTAGCACAGATACGCAGTATTTT.

In this sample, this clonotype turned up a few times. V is TRBV5-1 and J is TRBJ2-7; the match to TRBD2 covers 9 bases. Germline CDR1 SGHRS, CDR2 YFSETQ. The CDR3 loop spans 16 amino acids. J was trimmed by 2 bases and V by 0 bases; bases with no gene match: 6. CDR3 in DNA: TGCGCCAGCAGCTTGGGCCTAGCGGGACCTACCTACGAGCAGTACTTC. Translating it yields CASSLGLAGPTYEQYF.

This clonotype was observed a few times. This chain joins TRBV6-1 and TRBJ1-2; no definite D call. The V gene's germline CDR1 is MNHNS and CDR2 SASEGT. This CDR3 spans 11 amino acids. V was cut by 11 bases and J by 7 bases, with 14 bases left in between. CDR3 bases: TGTGCCTCCGAGGAGGTGGGTGGCTACACCTTC. Protein sequence: CASEEVGGYTF.

The chain couples TRBV20-1 to TRBJ2-2; 10 nucleotides match TRBD2. Germline loops: CDR1 DFQATT, CDR2 SNEGSKA (reference sequence). This CDR3 comprises 16 residues. After removal of 0 bases from V and 4 bases from J, the junction contained 5 bases not matched to a gene. CDR3 sequence reads: CSARDFVAGGTGELFF. The CDR3 nucleotides are TGCAGTGCTAGAGATTTTGTAGCGGGAGGCACCGGGGAGCTGTTTTTT.